The 20 T cell receptor beta chains presented below share a single source sample, sequenced in a study of cytomegalovirus exposure and HLA in healthy donors. The method was immunoSEQ multiplex PCR; TCRdb's version includes in-frame clones alone and lacks a portion of them. This sample yields around 250,000 clones, of which roughly 90% are seen a single time; 0.35% to 0.45% belongs to the top ten. Sequencing was done on a sample of PBMCs. Receptors were obtained from a woman between 18 and 29 years old in good health and CMV-seronegative.

The J gene is TRBJ2-3, the V gene TRBV10-3; tentatively, D is TRBD2 (6 bases). Trimming stripped 4 bases from V and 4 bases from J, with 15 bases between. The CDR3 is made up of 15 amino acids. Germline CDR1 and CDR2: ENHRY and SYGVKD. This CDR3 reads CAISGASGEADTQYF. In DNA, the CDR3 is TGTGCCATCAGTGGGGCCTCGGGGGAGGCAGATACGCAGTATTTT.

The genes are TRBV4-1 and TRBJ1-1; 9 bases align to TRBD1. The CDR3 loop spans 14 amino acids. The J segment lost 4 bases and the V segment lost 6 bases, leaving 6 bases of the junction unmatched. The germline V gene has CDR1 MGHRA and CDR2 YSYEKL. CDR3 region: CASSRQGEGTEAFF. The CDR3 coding sequence is TGCGCCAGCAGTAGACAGGGGGAGGGCACTGAAGCTTTCTTT.

The chain employs TRBV9 and TRBJ2-7; possible D gene TRBD1, 5 bases. Germline CDR1 and CDR2: SGDLS and YYNGEE. The V end lost 0 bases, the J end lost 0 bases, and 10 bases lay between the germline ends. The CDR3 runs to 15 residues. CDR3 amino acids: CASSVGQLPSYEQYF. CDR3 nucleotide sequence: TGTGCCAGCAGCGTAGGACAGCTCCCCTCCTACGAGCAGTACTTC.

This clone was observed a handful of times. The DNA for the CDR3 is TGCGCCAGCAGCTTCGGGGAAAACACCGGGGAGCTGTTTTTT. This translates into CASSFGENTGELFF. The rearrangement uses TRBV4-1 and TRBJ2-2; the D gene is possibly TRBD2 (5 bases). This CDR3 contains 14 residues. Trimming removed 5 bases at V and 2 bases at J, with 9 bases between. Germline CDR1 and CDR2: MGHRA and YSYEKL.

This sequence joins TRBV7-8 and TRBJ2-3, with 8 positions matching TRBD1. CDR1 SGHVS and CDR2 FQNEAQ come from the germline V gene. The ends lost 6 bases at V and 5 bases at J; junction bases unmatched: 7. The CDR3 sequence is 14 residues long. CDR3 sequence reads: CASRRDRLRDTQYF. The CDR3 nucleotides are TGTGCCAGCAGGCGGGACAGGCTCAGAGATACGCAGTATTTT.

The chain links TRBV28 to TRBJ2-5, with D possibly TRBD1 on 6 matching bases. Germline loops: CDR1 MDHEN, CDR2 SYDVKM. Trimming stripped 5 bases from V and 4 bases from J, with 17 bases between. The CDR3 is 15 residues long. The chain's CDR3 is CASSEDQGRVETQYF. In DNA form, the CDR3 reads TGTGCCAGCAGTGAAGATCAGGGGCGAGTAGAGACCCAGTACTTC.

J is TRBJ2-7 and V is TRBV28; 10 nucleotides agree with TRBD2. Germline loops: CDR1 MDHEN, CDR2 SYDVKM. J lost 1 base, V lost 7 bases, and 28 bases had no gene match. This CDR3 comprises 22 residues. CDR3 amino acids: CASIALGLTEPSGGSSSYEQYF. The DNA for the CDR3 is TGTGCCAGCATTGCATTAGGTCTCACGGAGCCTAGCGGGGGATCCAGTTCCTACGAGCAGTACTTC.

The V gene is TRBV2, the J gene TRBJ1-5, with TRBD1 matching over 8 bases. Trimming removed 8 bases from V and 1 base from J; junction bases left unmatched: 13. Germline CDR1 is SNHLY and CDR2 is FYNNEI. The CDR3 is made up of 17 amino acids. The chain's CDR3 is CASGPSLAGGSNQPQHF. The CDR3 bases are TGTGCCAGCGGGCCCTCGCTGGCAGGGGGCAGCAATCAGCCCCAGCATTTT.

The chain is built from TRBV20-1 and TRBJ2-1; D remains ambiguous. The germline CDR1 and CDR2 sequences are DFQATT and SNEGSKA (reference sequence). Trimming took 2 bases from V and 4 from J, leaving 3 bases between them. There are 11 residues in the CDR3. The CDR3 sequence is CSARYYNEQFF. CDR3 coding DNA: TGCAGTGCTAGATATTACAATGAGCAGTTCTTC.

This chain links TRBV18 with TRBJ1-5; a possible D gene is TRBD1 (6 bases). Trimming removed 4 bases at V and 0 bases at J, with 13 bases between. Germline values: CDR1 KGHSH, CDR2 LQKENI. The CDR3 extends over 16 amino acids. The CDR3 sequence is CASSLGTPYSNQPQHF. For the CDR3, the DNA is TGTGCCAGCTCACTTGGGACACCTTATAGCAATCAGCCCCAGCATTTT.

The chain has TRBV14 and TRBJ1-2; maybe TRBD1 (5 bases). CDR1 is SGHDN and CDR2 is FVKESK in the germline V gene. CDR3 length: 15 residues. Trimming cost V 0 bases and J 3 bases, with 11 bases left between them. CDR3 nucleotides: TGTGCCAGCAGCCAAGATCGTGGACATCACTATGGCTACACCTTC. This translates into CASSQDRGHHYGYTF.

This rearrangement joins TRBV5-1 to TRBJ1-6; possibly TRBD1 for D (6 bases). CDR3 length equals 15 residues. Germline V gene sequence: CDR1 SGHRS, CDR2 YFSETQ. Trimming took off 3 bases at V and 4 bases at J, with 11 bases between the two ends. The CDR3 sequence is CASSSQGLYNSPLHF. Here the CDR3 DNA reads TGCGCCAGCAGCTCACAGGGCCTTTATAATTCACCCCTCCACTTT.

The genes are TRBV30 and TRBJ2-7; D uncertain. The CDR3 is 13 residues long. The ends were cut back, 3 bases at V and 3 bases at J, with 12 bases in the middle. The germline gives CDR1 GTSNPN, CDR2 SVGIG (reference sequence). CDR3: CAWSLSSVYEQYF. For the CDR3, the DNA is TGTGCCTGGAGCCTGAGTTCCGTCTACGAGCAGTACTTC.

The chain employs TRBV5-4 and TRBJ2-1, with TRBD1 matching over 10 bases. This CDR3 spans 13 amino acids. CDR1 and CDR2 from the germline V gene are SGHNT and YYREEE (reference sequence). V shed 9 bases, J shed 4 bases, and the junction held 4 bases outside the gene matches. CDR3 coding DNA: TGTGCCACCCGGGGACAGGGGTACAATGAGCAGTTCTTC. Translated: CATRGQGYNEQFF.

This clone was counted only a few times. This chain links TRBV13 with TRBJ2-5, with 7 positions matching TRBD1. The CDR3 sequence is 14 residues long. The J segment lost 5 bases and the V segment lost 5 bases, leaving 8 bases of the junction unmatched. From germline, CDR1 is PRHDT and CDR2 FYEKMQ (reference sequence). CDR3 sequence: CASSVYRGVETQYF. The DNA of the CDR3 is TGTGCCAGCAGCGTTTACAGGGGTGTGGAGACCCAGTACTTC.

The CDR3 DNA sequence: TGTGCCAGCCACCGGGACAGGGGAGCCAATGAGCAGTTCTTC. It translates to CASHRDRGANEQFF. The V call is TRBV7-8, the J call TRBJ2-1, with 10 bases fitting TRBD1. The CDR3 is 14 residues long. Germline lookup yields CDR1 SGHVS and CDR2 FQNEAQ. V trimming: 8 bases; J trimming: 6 bases; junction bases outside the gene matches: 7.

J is TRBJ1-5 and V is TRBV19; 7 bases match TRBD1. The CDR3 extends over 14 amino acids. V lost 7 bases to trimming and J lost 6 bases; unmatched junction nucleotides: 9. Germline V gene sequence: CDR1 LNHDA, CDR2 SQIVND (reference sequence). The DNA of the CDR3 is TGTGCCAGTACCCCTGAGACAGGGAGTCAGCCCCAGCATTTT. The encoded protein is CASTPETGSQPQHF.

The rearrangement links TRBV11-2 to TRBJ2-1, with 10 bases fitting TRBD2. This CDR3 is 16 amino acids long. Trimming cost V 4 bases and J 7 bases; bases outside gene matches: 10. CDR1 is SGHAT and CDR2 is FQNNGV in the germline V gene. The DNA of the CDR3 is TGTGCCAGCAGCTCGCCTATAGCGGGGGGCAAGAATGAGCAGTTCTTC. This encodes CASSSPIAGGKNEQFF.

The V call is TRBV21-1, the J call TRBJ2-7; the D call of TRBD2 is as the table states it, not checked on the DNA. TRBV21-1 counts as a pseudogene. The CDR3 length is 13 residues. The CDR3 loop is CASSNPRDAEQYV. CDR3 sequence (DNA): TGTGCCAGCAGCAACCCCCGGGATGCCGAGCAGTACGTC.

V is TRBV5-1 and J is TRBJ1-1; D possibly corresponds to TRBD1 (5 bases). The CDR3 spans 13 residues. Trimming shortened V by 0 bases and J by 7 bases, and 10 bases separated the two germline ends. The germline gives CDR1 SGHRS, CDR2 YFSETQ. The DNA of the CDR3 is TGCGCCAGCAGCTTGGGACAGTTCAGTGAAGCTTTCTTT. Translated: CASSLGQFSEAFF.